This is a list of T cell receptor beta chains from one sample in a study of blood T cell repertoires in COVID-19. Sequenced by immunoSEQ multiplex PCR; TCRdb stores in-frame clones only, minus some. The sample records about 380,000 clones, 88% being singletons. The sequenced sample was PBMCs or T cells enriched from blood (not recorded which). The receptors were gathered from a woman aged 18-35 years who had recovered from COVID-19. Both conserved end residues are part of each CDR3. The D gene is left open where the match is weak. A row's size may be missing; if present it is once, few, many or a size class.

>NA|TRBD1|TRBJ1-1|TRBV4-3
TGCGCCAGCAGCCAAGATCCCATCGACAGGGACAACACTGAAGCTTTCTTT
CASSQDPIDRDNTEAFF
>NA|TRBD1|TRBJ1-2|TRBV27
TGTGCCAGCAGTTTGGACAGGGCGTCGGGGGGCTACACCTTC
CASSLDRASGGYTF
>NA|TRBD2|TRBJ2-7|TRBV25-1
TGTGCCAGCAGTGAATCCAATAGCGGGGCCCCCTCCTACGAGCAGTACTTC
CASSESNSGAPSYEQYF
>NA|NA|TRBJ1-1|TRBV5-1
TGCGCCAGCAGCTTCGACAGACCGAACACTGAAGCTTTCTTT
CASSFDRPNTEAFF
>NA|TRBD1|TRBJ1-2|TRBV4-1
TGCGCCAGCAGCCAGGACAGGTTCAACTATGGCTACACCTTC
CASSQDRFNYGYTF
>NA|NA|TRBJ2-7|TRBV30
TGTGCCTGGAGTGTTGGCAGTGGTTACTACGAGCAGTACTTC
CAWSVGSGYYEQYF
>NA|NA|TRBJ1-4|TRBV12-5
TGTGCTAGTGGTTTGGGCGGGGGGCATGAAAAACTGTTTTTT
CASGLGGGHEKLFF
>NA|NA|TRBJ2-7|TRBV10-1
TGCGGCGTCGCCGAGCAATACTTC
CGVAEQYF
>NA|NA|TRBJ2-5|TRBV18
TGTGCCAGCTCACCACCATCAGGAGCGGAGTACTTC
CASSPPSGAEYF
>NA|NA|TRBJ2-7|TRBV28
TGTGCCAGCAGCACCCGGGAGCAGTACTTC
CASSTREQYF
>NA|NA|TRBJ1-1|TRBV11-2
TGTGCCAGCAGCTTAGAACATGTGAACACTGAAGCTTTCTTT
CASSLEHVNTEAFF
>few|NA|TRBJ2-7|TRBV7-2
TGTGCCAGCAGATCTGACACCTACTCCTACGAGCAGTACTTC
CASRSDTYSYEQYF
>NA|NA|TRBJ1-2|TRBV4-1
TGCGCCAGCAGCCAGGGGCAGTTAGACGGCTACACCTTC
CASSQGQLDGYTF
>NA|NA|TRBJ1-2|TRBV7-9
TGTGCCAGCAGCTTAGCCGGCAGGGACTCCTATGGCTACACCTTC
CASSLAGRDSYGYTF
>NA|TRBD1|TRBJ2-2|TRBV7-8
TGTGCCAGCAGCCAGGGGGTGAAAGCCGGGGAGCTGTTTTTT
CASSQGVKAGELFF
>NA|NA|TRBJ1-2|TRBV3-1/TRBV3-2
TGTGCCAGCAGCCAAGCAGGGAGGAGTTATGGCTACACCTTC
CASSQAGRSYGYTF
>NA|TRBD2|TRBJ2-3|TRBV11-3
TGTGCCAGCAGCGGGGCTAGCGGGGGCGCAGATACGCAGTATTTT
CASSGASGGADTQYF
>NA|NA|TRBJ2-1|TRBV18
TGTGCCAGCTCATCACAGCGAGGGTCCTACAATGAGCAGTTCTTC
CASSSQRGSYNEQFF
>NA|NA|TRBJ1-6|TRBV5-3
TGTGCCAGAAGCAATTACCAGGGGTCGAGCTCCTATAATTCACCCCTCCACTTT
CARSNYQGSSSYNSPLHF
>NA|NA|TRBJ1-2|TRBV2
TGTGCCAGCTCAAACCGCGGGACTAACTATGGCTACACCTTC
CASSNRGTNYGYTF
>NA|NA|TRBJ1-4|TRBV6-5
TGTGCCAGCAGTTACGAAACAGGGACTAATGAAAAACTGTTTTTT
CASSYETGTNEKLFF
>NA|TRBD2|TRBJ2-5|TRBV7-3
TGTGCCAGCAGCTCGACTAGCGGGGGGCGTTTGGGTAGAGAGACCCAGTACTTC
CASSSTSGGRLGRETQYF
>NA|TRBD1|TRBJ2-2|TRBV5-4
TGTGCCACCGCGGACCGGGACAGGGGGTACGGCGGGGAGCTGTTTTTT
CATADRDRGYGGELFF
>NA|NA|TRBJ2-5|TRBV4-1
TGCGCCAGCAGCCTCGACAGGAATAGAGAGACCCAGTACTTC
CASSLDRNRETQYF
>once|TRBD1|TRBJ1-1|TRBV14
TGTGCCAGCAGCAGGACAGGGTCGGTTGGTGAAGCTTTCTTT
CASSRTGSVGEAFF
>NA|NA|TRBJ1-5|TRBV27
TGTGCCAGCAGTTCGAGCGAGTATCAGCCCCAGCATTTT
CASSSSEYQPQHF
>NA|NA|TRBJ1-5|TRBV7-9
TGTGCCAGCAGCTACTCGGACAAAGATAGCAATCAGCCCCAGCATTTT
CASSYSDKDSNQPQHF
>NA|TRBD1|TRBJ1-5|TRBV18
TGTGCCAGCTCACTTGGACAGGGGTATCAGCCCCAGCATTTT
CASSLGQGYQPQHF
>NA|TRBD1|TRBJ2-1|TRBV3-1/TRBV3-2
TGTGCCAGCAGCCCCGGACAGGGCCATGAGCAGTTCTTC
CASSPGQGHEQFF
>NA|NA|TRBJ2-7|TRBV2
TGTGCCAGCGAGGCCCGTACCTACGAGCAGTACTTC
CASEARTYEQYF
>NA|NA|TRBJ2-6|TRBV9
TGTGCCAGCAGCCCTATTGGGAGGACTACAGTCTCTGGGGCCAACGTCCTGACTTTC
CASSPIGRTTVSGANVLTF
>few|NA|TRBJ2-2|TRBV3-1/TRBV3-2
TGTGCCAGCAGCCCCGGGCGGGGAGTTTCGAACACCGGGGAGCTGTTTTTT
CASSPGRGVSNTGELFF
>NA|TRBD2|TRBJ2-3|TRBV6-2/TRBV6-3
TGTGCCAGCAGTGACAGCGGGGGAAGTAGCACAGATACGCAGTATTTT
CASSDSGGSSTDTQYF
>NA|TRBD1|TRBJ1-2|TRBV6-2/TRBV6-3
TGTGCCAGCAGTTACTCGGGGACAGGGAGAGCTAACTATGGCTACACCTTC
CASSYSGTGRANYGYTF
>NA|TRBD1|TRBJ2-7|TRBV9
TGTGCCAGCAGCGTAGGGACAGGGGGGGACGAGCAGTACTTC
CASSVGTGGDEQYF
>NA|NA|TRBJ1-6|TRBV5-1
TGCGCCAGCAGCCAGCCGTCGGGGGGTAGGCTTAATTCACCCCTCCACTTT
CASSQPSGGRLNSPLHF
>NA|NA|TRBJ1-1|TRBV7-9
TGTGCCAGCAGCACCTGGACAGATCCTGAAGCTTTCTTT
CASSTWTDPEAFF
>NA|NA|TRBJ1-1|TRBV11-2
TGTGCCAGCAGCTGGGGGCGAGGGGCTTATACTGAAGCTTTCTTT
CASSWGRGAYTEAFF
>once|NA|TRBJ1-2|TRBV7-2
TGTGCCAGCAGCTCACAGGGATCGGCAGCTTATGGCTACACCTTC
CASSSQGSAAYGYTF
>NA|NA|TRBJ1-4|TRBV7-9
TGTGCCAGCGAGAATTCCGAAAAACTGTTTTTT
CASENSEKLFF
>NA|TRBD2|TRBJ2-2|TRBV4-3
TGCGCCAGCAGCCAAGTAGCAGCGGGGTCGAACACCGGGGAGCTGTTTTTT
CASSQVAAGSNTGELFF
>NA|TRBD1|TRBJ1-3|TRBV5-6
TGTGCCAGCAGCCGGGGACAGGACCGCAACACCATATATTTT
CASSRGQDRNTIYF
>NA|NA|TRBJ1-5|TRBV7-2
TGTGCCAGCAGCTTAGGGCGGGGGGCTTACTATAGCAATCAGCCCCAGCATTTT
CASSLGRGAYYSNQPQHF
>NA|TRBD2|TRBJ2-3|TRBV7-2
TGTGCCAGCAGCTACCGGGCGGGGGGGCTGGCAGATACGCAGTATTTT
CASSYRAGGLADTQYF
>NA|TRBD2|TRBJ2-2|TRBV5-4
TGTGCCAGCAGTCTTCCCAGCGGGGCAGCCGGGGAGCTGTTTTTT
CASSLPSGAAGELFF
>NA|NA|TRBJ1-1|TRBV2
TGTGCCAGCAGTGAAGCGGACATAGCTGAAGCTTTCTTT
CASSEADIAEAFF